This T cell receptor beta chain was recovered during a study of OX40 agonist ivuxolimab in advanced cancers. Produced via immunoSEQ multiplex PCR; TCRdb's table is partial and in-frame only. Of 70,000 to 95,000 clones in the sample, 80% to 90% were seen once. This clone appeared a few times. This CDR3 is 13 amino acids long. V shed 3 bases, J shed 8 bases, and the junction held 9 bases outside the gene matches. The germline CDR1 and CDR2 sequences are GTSNPN and SVGIG (reference sequence). The source is an adult with an advanced solid tumor such as melanoma, head and neck, liver or kidney cancer. The source was CD4+ or CD8+ T cells sorted from blood, collected in a trial of the OX40 agonist ivuxolimab. The chain is built from TRBV30 and TRBJ1-2; TRBD1 aligns across 7 bases. The DNA of the CDR3 is TGTGCCTGGAGCACGGGACAGTCGCGGGGCTACACCTTC. This gives the protein CAWSTGQSRGYTF.